This T cell receptor (beta chain) came from a study of blood T cell repertoires in COVID-19. Study-level information: Acute-phase and convalescent COVID-19 samples originated in the United States, Italy and Spain. The analysed material was cDNA or gDNA that came from T cells, B-cell-depleted T cells, or PBMCs.

Source study methods: Quantification of nucleated cells was approximated via reference gene primer amplification. Repertoires were generated with immunoSEQ multiplex PCR, while TCRdb's copy carries only in-frame clones and drops some. V, J and clone size derive from that table, while D and trimming were established from the DNA sequence. The top ten hold about 1.1% of the sample, which has some 100,000 clones, 80% to 90% seen once. With 1 base clipped from V and 4 bases from J, the junction kept 3 bases outside the gene matches. The germline CDR1 and CDR2 sequences are LGHNA and YSLEER. This CDR3 spans 15 amino acids.

Input material: peripheral blood. The chain combines TRBV4-3 with TRBJ2-1, with 8 nucleotides matching TRBD2. This TCR came from a human donor in a cohort sampled during active COVID-19. The CDR3 DNA reads TGCGCCAGCAGCCAAGTAGAGCGGGGGTACAATGAGCAGTTCTTC. This gives the protein CASSQVERGYNEQFF.